Presented here are 11 T cell receptor beta chains from one specimen sequenced in a study of T cell clonality in common variable immunodeficiency. Libraries were prepared by immunoSEQ multiplex PCR; TCRdb keeps only in-frame clonotypes and omits some of them. This sample comprises around 30,000 clones, none seen once only. The specimen sequenced was peripheral blood mononuclear cells. The receptors stem from a person aged 18 to 70 in good health.

This clone was detected ten times or more. The read stops 3 residues short of the end of the CDR3; the missing end is completed from the germline J gene. The chain uses TRBV20-1 and TRBJ2-5, with 9 positions matching TRBD2. CDR1 is DFQATT and CDR2 is SNEGSKA in the germline V gene (reference sequence). Germline trimming cut 6 bases from V and 5 bases from J; bases unmatched to any gene: 4. The CDR3 is 12 amino acids. CDR3 bases read: TGCAGTGCCTGGACTAGCGATGAGACC. Translating gives CSAWTSDET. The full CDR3 sequence reads CSAWTSDETQYF.

Regarding this clone: Relative to the germline gene, one junction end is altered; a read error may explain this. The read halts 3 residues ahead of the CDR3 end, with the missing end drawn from the germline J gene. The chain is built from TRBV11-2 and TRBJ2-7; 7 nucleotides align to TRBD1. Germline lookup yields CDR1 SGHAT and CDR2 FQNNGV. CDR3 length equals 14 residues. CDR3 DNA, as far as it was read: TGTGCCCGCAGCTTATCACAGGGGTGGCACGAG. This gives the protein CARSLSQGWHE. The CDR3 as a whole reads CARSLSQGWHEQYF.

This clone was seen repeatedly, ten times or more. The sequenced fragment ends 3 residues before the CDR3 boundary, so the rest is inferred from the germline J gene. The genes are TRBV7-2 and TRBJ1-2; possibly TRBD1 for D (6 bases). The CDR3 covers 15 residues. From germline, CDR1 is SGHTA and CDR2 FQGNSA. CDR3 DNA (partial): TGTGCCAGCAGCTTAGCAGCGACAGGATCGGGGGGC. Translating it yields CASSLAATGSGG. The CDR3 in its entirety is CASSLAATGSGGYTF. Variable domain in full (rest from reference TRBV7-2 and TRBJ1-2): GAGVSQSPSNKVTEKGKDVELRCDPISGHTALYWYRQSLGQGLEFLIYFQGNSAPDKSGLPSDRFSAERTGGSVSTLTIQRTQQEDSAVYLCASSLAATGSGGYTFGSGTRLTVV.

The table lists this clone with many counts. The CDR3 end falls 3 residues outside the read, so it is completed with the germline J gene. The genes are TRBV6-2 or TRBV6-3 and TRBJ1-5; D not resolved. CDR1 and CDR2 (germline): MNHEY, SVGEGT. V was pared by 6 bases and J by 4 bases, with 13 bases between. The CDR3 is 14 amino acids. The sequenced part of the CDR3 DNA is TGTGCCAGCAGCCCCGTTACGGTGAATCAGCCC. Its translation is CASSPVTVNQP. The entire CDR3 sequence reads CASSPVTVNQPQHF.

The table lists this clone with many counts. Read sequence stops 3 residues before the CDR3 end, and the germline J gene provides the missing end. V and J are TRBV2 and TRBJ2-5; TRBD2 aligns across 10 bases. The CDR3 length is 15 residues. V lost 8 bases and J lost 5; bases outside the gene matches: 11. Per the germline V gene, CDR1 is SNHLY and CDR2 is FYNNEI. The chain's CDR3 is CASRGASGRLETQYF. CDR3 DNA, as far as it was read: TGTGCCAGCCGGGGGGCTAGCGGGAGATTGGAGACC.

This clone was recorded many times. The read stops 3 residues short of the end of the CDR3; the missing end is completed from the germline J gene. V usage is TRBV5-1 and J usage is TRBJ2-1; 9 bases align to TRBD2. The CDR3 spans 14 residues. Germline V CDR1 and CDR2: SGHRS, YFSETQ. The V and J ends lost 4 bases and 6 bases, in that order; junction bases with no gene match: 5. The CDR3 loop is CASSPGTSSNEQFF. CDR3 DNA, as far as it was read: TGCGCCAGCAGCCCCGGGACTAGCAGCAATGAG.

There are many counts of this clone. Sequencing ends 3 residues short of the CDR3 end; the germline J gene provides the rest. The chain combines TRBV4-1 with TRBJ2-7, with D possibly being TRBD1 (5 bases). The CDR3 sequence is 15 residues long. The V end was cut by 1 base, the J end by 2 bases, with 12 bases between. Looked up from germline, CDR1 is MGHRA and CDR2 is YSYEKL. Incomplete CDR3 DNA: TGCGCCAGCAGCCAAGGGGCAGGGATTACCTACGAG. Translation gives CASSQGAGITYE. The CDR3 in full is CASSQGAGITYEQYF.

The table lists this clone with many counts. The read finishes 3 residues shy of the CDR3 end, and the germline J gene is used to complete it. The V gene is TRBV7-3, the J gene TRBJ2-1; D unresolved. The V and J ends lost 5 bases and 2 bases respectively, with 16 bases between them. The CDR3 runs 16 residues. In germline, CDR1 is SGHTA, CDR2 FQGTGA. The CDR3 is CASSPPGAKAYNEQFF. The CDR3 DNA, read in part, is TGTGCCAGCAGCCCGCCAGGCGCGAAGGCCTACAATGAG.

This clone is classed as medium-sized (0.01 to 0.1%). With the read ending 3 residues before the CDR3 end, the germline J gene is used to fill in that end. V gene TRBV30 combines with J gene TRBJ1-1, with D perhaps TRBD1 (5 bases). Germline V gene sequence: CDR1 GTSNPN, CDR2 SVGIG (reference sequence). The CDR3 extends over 11 amino acids. The part of the CDR3 DNA that was read is TGTGCCTGGATCGACGGGGGAGAA. The encoded protein is CAWIDGGE. Given in full, the CDR3 is CAWIDGGEAFF.

In this sample, this clone turned up many times. Sequencing ends 3 residues short of the CDR3 end; the germline J gene provides the rest. This chain joins TRBV20-1 and TRBJ2-2; D is uncertain. Trimming took 0 bases from V and 8 from J, leaving 13 bases between them. The V gene's germline CDR1 is DFQATT and CDR2 SNEGSKA (reference sequence). The CDR3 consists of 14 residues. The CDR3 bases that were read are TGCAGTGCTAGAGATTTAGGTAGCCTGGGGGAG. Protein product: CSARDLGSLGE. The whole CDR3 sequence is CSARDLGSLGELFF.

This clone was detected many times. The CDR3 is cut off 3 residues early in the read; its end comes from the germline J gene. This chain joins TRBV6-1 and TRBJ2-1; 8 nucleotides line up with TRBD2. This CDR3 spans 15 amino acids. Germline V gene sequence: CDR1 MNHNS, CDR2 SASEGT. J lost 9 bases, V lost 2 bases, and 9 bases had no gene match. CDR3 residues: CASSEIGGASGEQFF. The CDR3 DNA, read in part, is TGTGCCAGCAGTGAAATCGGGGGGGCCTCCGGTGAG.